This T cell receptor (beta chain) is drawn from a study of regulatory T cells in long-lasting Graves disease (dated by TCRdb to the early 2020s). Notes on the research overall: Persistent Graves' disease was defined as persistently positive TSH receptor autoantibodies together with antithyroid drug treatment for over 5 years. This study used TCR sequencing and RNA sequencing of peripheral blood to compare persistent Graves' disease patients against newly diagnosed Graves' disease patients. The study took place in China and was registered as a clinical trial. TCR sequencing covered approximately 13 persistent and around 20 newly diagnosed Graves' disease patients, 33 samples in total. On average, persistent Graves' disease patients in the clinical cohort had been on antithyroid drugs for approximately 10 years. What the work shows at the level of the full study, not this receptor alone: Compared with newly diagnosed patients, patients with persistent Graves' disease had lower TCR Shannon entropy and fewer highly expanded clones, which suggests clonal expansion. The small sample size was acknowledged by the authors as a limitation that may reduce accuracy. Persistent patients shared more public clonotypes among themselves (around 2,500) than newly diagnosed patients did (more than 950). Sequencing and analysis were restricted to the TCR beta chain. TRBV28, TRBJ1-2 and TRBJ2-5 were preferentially used in persistent disease, while TRBV20-1 and TRBJ2-1 were favored in newly diagnosed disease. Peripheral blood alone was examined, since thyroid tissue, which constituted the primary lesion, could not be accessed.

This specimen's time point label, per the study, means: persistent/refractory GD, antithyroid drugs over 5 years with positive TRAb. For both TCR sequencing and RNA sequencing, RNA was extracted from PBMCs in TRIzol. Graves' disease was diagnosed according to American Thyroid Association guidelines. Patients were recruited from an endocrinology department in Xi'an, China. Each patient gave 9 to 10 milliliters of peripheral blood, collected in an EDTA anticoagulant tube. Ficoll Paque Plus density gradient separation was used to isolate PBMCs, and no additional T cell sorting was done. RNA quality was checked with an Agilent 2100 Bioanalyzer and agarose gel, and concentration with a NanoDrop 2000. The CDR3, from cysteine to phenylalanine, totals 14 residues. The read is trimmed to its CDR3 DNA, 42 bases read in frame from base 1. As encoded in the germline V gene (reference sequence), CDR1 is MNHEY while CDR2 is SMNVEV. V is reduced by 3 bases and J by 1 base, leaving a spacing of 8 bases between them.

Preparation of the library involved multiplex PCR. The sequencer listed for this sample is Illumina HiSeq 4000. To build TCR beta libraries, CDR3 regions were amplified by Arm-PCR using iRepertoire HTBI primers. Gel purification was performed on PCR products prior to sequencing. The study's processing was this. Gene usage analysis of CDR3 amino acid clonotypes used the 62 TRBV and approximately 13 TRBJ segments found across samples. COPE and FqMerger were used to merge filtered high-quality paired reads into contigs. BLAST was used to align contigs to IMGT TRBV, TRBD and TRBJ reference genes, with CDR3 defined following IMGT. Any clonotype with a frequency above 0.1% was classified as a highly expanded clone. Shannon entropy served as the measure of repertoire diversity, while the Gini coefficient captured V-J evenness. Public clonotypes were defined as clonotypes shared by more than one individual. TCRdb trimmed public reads at Q25 via fastp, called clones via MiXCR and kept in-frame beta chains. Records with the same CDR3 protein are collapsed into one entry carrying the most frequent genes and DNA. The V and J calls come from TCRdb's annotation, not from the publication. Present in this sample are around 460,000 distinct CDR3 sequences, 22% of which were seen just once. The ten largest clones represent around 13% of the sample.

A word on this clonotype: Its antigen has not been determined. Qualities for individual bases were not recorded, and no much larger clone is one base off.

The sequenced sample was peripheral blood mononuclear cells (PBMCs), obtained when the disease was refractory, from a patient treated with antithyroid drugs. The origin of this receptor is a female donor with Graves disease. The sequence is built from TRBV27 and TRBJ2-3; the D segment cannot be called with confidence. DNA sequence: TGTGCCAGCAGTTTCCGCGAACGCACAGATACGCAGTATTTT. Its product reads: CASSFRERTDTQYF.